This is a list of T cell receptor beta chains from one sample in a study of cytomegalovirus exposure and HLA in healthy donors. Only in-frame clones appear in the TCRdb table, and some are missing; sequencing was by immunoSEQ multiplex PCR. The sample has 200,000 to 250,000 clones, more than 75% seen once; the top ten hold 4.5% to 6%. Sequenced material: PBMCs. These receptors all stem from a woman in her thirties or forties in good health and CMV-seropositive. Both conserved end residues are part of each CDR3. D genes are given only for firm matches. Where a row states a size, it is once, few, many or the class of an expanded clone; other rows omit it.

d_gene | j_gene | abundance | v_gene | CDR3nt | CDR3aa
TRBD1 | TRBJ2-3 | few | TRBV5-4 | TGTGCCAGCAGCTATGGACAGGGAGGCACAGATACGCAGTATTTT | CASSYGQGGTDTQYF
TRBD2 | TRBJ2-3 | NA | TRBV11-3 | TGTGCCAGCAGCCCGGGACTAGCGGGATCCACAGATACGCAGTATTTT | CASSPGLAGSTDTQYF
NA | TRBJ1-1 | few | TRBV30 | TGTGCCTGGAGTATAGGGCGGGCTGAAGCTTTCTTT | CAWSIGRAEAFF
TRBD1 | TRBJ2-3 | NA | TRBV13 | TGTGCCAGCAGCGCAGGGGGCTCAGATACGCAGTATTTT | CASSAGGSDTQYF
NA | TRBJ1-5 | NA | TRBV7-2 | TGTGCCAGCAGCACCGGGAGCAAACAGCCCCAGCATTTT | CASSTGSKQPQHF
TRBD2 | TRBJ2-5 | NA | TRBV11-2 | TGTGCCAGCAGAACCCTAGCGGGAGGAGGTCAAGAGACCCAGTACTTC | CASRTLAGGGQETQYF
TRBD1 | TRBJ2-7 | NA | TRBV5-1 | TGCGCCAGCAGCTTCGAACAGGGGTCCTACGAGCAGTACTTC | CASSFEQGSYEQYF
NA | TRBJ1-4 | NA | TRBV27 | TGTGCCAGCAGTTCTCGGGGCGGGGGTTTGAGTAATGAAAAACTGTTTTTT | CASSSRGGGLSNEKLFF
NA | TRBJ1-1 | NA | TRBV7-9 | TGTGCCAGCAGCTTAAGGCGGGGGAACACTGAAGCTTTCTTT | CASSLRRGNTEAFF
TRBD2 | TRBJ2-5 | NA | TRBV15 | TGTGCCACCAGCAGAGAAGGGGCAGCGGGGGAAGAGACCCAGTACTTC | CATSREGAAGEETQYF
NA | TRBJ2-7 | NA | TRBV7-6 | TGTGCCAGCAGCTTAGAGGGCAGGGCCTCCTACGAGCAGTACTTC | CASSLEGRASYEQYF
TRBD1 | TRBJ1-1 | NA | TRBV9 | TGTGCCAGCGGGGCAGGGGGAAAGACTGAAGCTTTCTTT | CASGAGGKTEAFF
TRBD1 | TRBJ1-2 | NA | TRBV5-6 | TGTGCCAGCAGCTCCTTCGACAGGGACTATGGCTACACCTTC | CASSSFDRDYGYTF
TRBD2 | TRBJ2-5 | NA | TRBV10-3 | TGTGCCATCAGTGAGTCTAGACTAGCGGGCCAAGAGACCCAGTACTTC | CAISESRLAGQETQYF
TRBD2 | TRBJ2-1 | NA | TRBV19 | TGTGCCAGTACGGGGGGAGGGACTAGCGGGTGGAGCTCCTACAATGAGCAGTTCTTC | CASTGGGTSGWSSYNEQFF
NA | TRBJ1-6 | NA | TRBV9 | TGTGCCAGCAGCACGGGCGGGGGTTATTCACCCCTCCACTTT | CASSTGGGYSPLHF
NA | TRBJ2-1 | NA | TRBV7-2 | TGTGCCAGCAGCTTGGGCCGCGCAAGCTCCTACAATGAGCAGTTCTTC | CASSLGRASSYNEQFF
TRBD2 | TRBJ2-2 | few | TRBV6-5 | TGTGCCAGCAGCCAGAGCGGGAGGGCCTCCGGGGAGCTGTTTTTT | CASSQSGRASGELFF
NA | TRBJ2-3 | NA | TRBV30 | TGTGCCTGGGCGAAAGGGACTAGCAGGGGGCCAGATACGCAGTATTTT | CAWAKGTSRGPDTQYF
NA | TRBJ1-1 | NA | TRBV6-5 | TGTGCCAGCCATCAGTGGGGGGAAGCCACTGAAGCTTTCTTT | CASHQWGEATEAFF
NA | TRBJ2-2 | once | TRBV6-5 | TGTGCCAGCAGTTACGCGGACACTTCCACCGGGGAGCTGTTTTTT | CASSYADTSTGELFF
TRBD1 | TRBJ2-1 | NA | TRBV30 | TGTGCCGGAGAGACAGGGGGTATCGATGAGCAGTTCTTC | CAGETGGIDEQFF
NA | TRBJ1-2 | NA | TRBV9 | TGTGCCAGCAGCTCCCGCTCGGCGGCAGGAGGGGTCCTGTATGGCTACACCTTC | CASSSRSAAGGVLYGYTF
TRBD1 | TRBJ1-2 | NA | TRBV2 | TGTGCCAGCAGAGAGGGGGCGAATGGCTACACCTTC | CASREGANGYTF
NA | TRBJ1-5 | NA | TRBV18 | TGTGCCAGCTCACCAGTGCCTACCACTTATCAGCCCCAGCATTTT | CASSPVPTTYQPQHF
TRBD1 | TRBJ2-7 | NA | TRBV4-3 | TGCGCCAGCAGCCTCCGGACAGGGGCATTGAGCTCCTACGAGCAGTACTTC | CASSLRTGALSSYEQYF
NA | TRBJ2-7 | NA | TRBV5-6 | TGTGCCAGCAGCTTGTATTCCGGACTCAGCCTCTCCTACGAGCAGTACTTC | CASSLYSGLSLSYEQYF
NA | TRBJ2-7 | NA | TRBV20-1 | TGCAGTGCTAGTCACAGCTACGAGCAGTACTTC | CSASHSYEQYF
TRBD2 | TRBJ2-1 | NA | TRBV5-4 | TGTGCCAGCAGCTTTGACCGGGGGGGCTACAATGAGCAGTTCTTC | CASSFDRGGYNEQFF
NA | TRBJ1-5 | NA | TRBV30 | TGTGCCTGGAGCGCGGCCTTAATAGGTCAGCCCCAGCATTTT | CAWSAALIGQPQHF
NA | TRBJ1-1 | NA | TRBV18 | TGTGCCAGCTCAGAGGGACAGAACACTGAAGCTTTCTTT | CASSEGQNTEAFF
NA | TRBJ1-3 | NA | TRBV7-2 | TGTGCCAGCAGCTTAGGGACCGGGGTATCTGGAAACACCATATATTTT | CASSLGTGVSGNTIYF